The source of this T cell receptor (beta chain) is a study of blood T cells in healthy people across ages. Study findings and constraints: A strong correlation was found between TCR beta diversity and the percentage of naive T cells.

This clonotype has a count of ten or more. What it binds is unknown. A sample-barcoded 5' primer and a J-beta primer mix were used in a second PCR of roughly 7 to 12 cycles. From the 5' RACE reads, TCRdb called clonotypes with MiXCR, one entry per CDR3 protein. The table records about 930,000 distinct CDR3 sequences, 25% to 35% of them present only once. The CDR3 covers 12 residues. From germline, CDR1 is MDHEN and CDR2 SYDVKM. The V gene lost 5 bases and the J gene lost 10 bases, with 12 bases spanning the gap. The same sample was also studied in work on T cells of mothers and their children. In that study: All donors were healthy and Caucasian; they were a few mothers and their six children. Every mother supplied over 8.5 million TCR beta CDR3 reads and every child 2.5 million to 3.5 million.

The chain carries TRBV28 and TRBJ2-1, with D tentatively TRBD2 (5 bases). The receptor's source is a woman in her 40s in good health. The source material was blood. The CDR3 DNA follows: TGTGCCAGCAGTACCTTTGGGGAGGAGCAGTTCTTC. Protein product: CASSTFGEEQFF. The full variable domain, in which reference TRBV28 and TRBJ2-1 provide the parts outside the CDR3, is DVKVTQSSRYLVKRTGEKVFLECVQDMDHENMFWYRQDPGLGLRLIYFSYDVKMKEKGDIPEGYSVSREKKERFSLILESASTNQTSMYLCASSTFGEEQFFGPGTRLTVL.